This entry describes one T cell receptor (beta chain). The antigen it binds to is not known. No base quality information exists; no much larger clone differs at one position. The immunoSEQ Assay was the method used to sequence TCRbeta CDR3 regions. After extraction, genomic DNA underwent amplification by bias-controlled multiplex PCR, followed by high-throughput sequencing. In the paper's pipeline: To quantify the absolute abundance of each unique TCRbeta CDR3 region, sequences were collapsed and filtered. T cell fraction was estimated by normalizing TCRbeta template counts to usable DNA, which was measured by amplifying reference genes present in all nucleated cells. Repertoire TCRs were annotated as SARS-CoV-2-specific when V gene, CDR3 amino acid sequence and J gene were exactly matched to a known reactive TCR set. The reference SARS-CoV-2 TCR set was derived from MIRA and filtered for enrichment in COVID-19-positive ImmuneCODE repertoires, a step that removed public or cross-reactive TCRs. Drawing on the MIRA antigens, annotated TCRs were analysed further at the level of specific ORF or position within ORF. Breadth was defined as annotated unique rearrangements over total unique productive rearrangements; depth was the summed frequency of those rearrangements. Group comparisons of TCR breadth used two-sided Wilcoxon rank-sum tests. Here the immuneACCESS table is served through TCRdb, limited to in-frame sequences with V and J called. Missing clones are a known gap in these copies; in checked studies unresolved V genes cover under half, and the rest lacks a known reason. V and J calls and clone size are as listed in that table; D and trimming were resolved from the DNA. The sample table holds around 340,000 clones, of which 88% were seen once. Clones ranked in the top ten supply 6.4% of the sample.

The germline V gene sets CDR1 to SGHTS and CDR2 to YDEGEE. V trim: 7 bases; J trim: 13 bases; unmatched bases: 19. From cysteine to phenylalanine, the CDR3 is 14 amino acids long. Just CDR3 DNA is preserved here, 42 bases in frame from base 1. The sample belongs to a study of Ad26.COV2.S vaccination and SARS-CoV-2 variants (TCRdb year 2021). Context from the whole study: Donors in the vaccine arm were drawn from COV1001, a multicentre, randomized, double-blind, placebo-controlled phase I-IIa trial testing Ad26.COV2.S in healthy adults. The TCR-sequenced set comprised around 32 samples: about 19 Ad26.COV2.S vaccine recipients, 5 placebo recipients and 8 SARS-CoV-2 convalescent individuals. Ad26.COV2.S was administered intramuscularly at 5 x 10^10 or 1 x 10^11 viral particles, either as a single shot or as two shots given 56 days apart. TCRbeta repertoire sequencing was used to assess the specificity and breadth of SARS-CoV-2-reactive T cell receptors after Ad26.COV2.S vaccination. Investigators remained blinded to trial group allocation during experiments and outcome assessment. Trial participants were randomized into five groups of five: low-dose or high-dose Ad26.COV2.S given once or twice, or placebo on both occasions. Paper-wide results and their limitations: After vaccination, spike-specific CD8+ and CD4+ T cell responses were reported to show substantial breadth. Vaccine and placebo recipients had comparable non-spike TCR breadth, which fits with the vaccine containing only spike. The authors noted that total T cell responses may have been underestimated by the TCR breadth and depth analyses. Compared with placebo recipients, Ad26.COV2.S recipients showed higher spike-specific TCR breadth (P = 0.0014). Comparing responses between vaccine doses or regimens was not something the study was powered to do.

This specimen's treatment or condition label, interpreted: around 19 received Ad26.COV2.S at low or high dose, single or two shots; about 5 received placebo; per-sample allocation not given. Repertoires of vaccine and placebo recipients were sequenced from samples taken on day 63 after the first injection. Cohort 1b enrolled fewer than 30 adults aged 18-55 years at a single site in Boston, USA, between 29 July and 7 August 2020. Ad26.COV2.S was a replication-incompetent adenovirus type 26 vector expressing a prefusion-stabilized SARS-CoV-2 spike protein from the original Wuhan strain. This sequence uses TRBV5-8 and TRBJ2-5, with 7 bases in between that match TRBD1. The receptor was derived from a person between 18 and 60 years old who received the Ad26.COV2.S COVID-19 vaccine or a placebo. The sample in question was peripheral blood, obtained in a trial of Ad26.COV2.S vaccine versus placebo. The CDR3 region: CASFAWDRDLPPYF. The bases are TGTGCCAGCTTCGCCTGGGACAGAGACCTCCCTCCGTACTTC.